This passage covers 8 T cell receptor beta chains from one sample sequenced in a study of cytomegalovirus exposure and HLA in healthy donors. Vbeta (60) and Jbeta (13) primers were used in the PCR. The method was immunoSEQ multiplex PCR; TCRdb's version includes in-frame clones alone and lacks a portion of them. The profile covers 150,000 to 200,000 clones, with about 88% appearing a single time and 1.5% to 2% taken by the ten largest. Sequencing used PBMCs. Every receptor here comes from a woman under 30 in good health and CMV-seronegative.

CDR3 loop: CASSLSGNGELFF. The DNA of the CDR3 is TGTGCCAGCAGCTTGAGCGGGAACGGGGAGCTGTTTTTT. The genes are TRBV7-9 and TRBJ2-2, with 7 bases fitting TRBD2. The trim removed 3 bases at V and 7 bases at J, leaving 2 bases unmatched. The CDR3 totals 13 residues. The germline V gene has CDR1 SEHNR and CDR2 FQNEAQ (reference sequence). The complete variable domain, with remaining parts taken from reference TRBV7-9 and TRBJ2-2, reads DTGVSQNPRHKITKRGQNVTFRCDPISEHNRLYWYRQTLGQGPEFLTYFQNEAQLEKSRLLSDRFSAERPKGSFSTLEIQRTEQGDSAMYLCASSLSGNGELFFGEGSRLTVL.

The rearrangement uses TRBV30 and TRBJ2-7; maybe TRBD2 (5 bases). The V end was cut by 4 bases, the J end by 1 base, with 8 bases between. Per germline, CDR1 GTSNPN and CDR2 SVGIG (reference sequence). CDR3 length equals 12 residues. The CDR3 region is CAWTRESYEQYF. CDR3 DNA: TGTGCCTGGACGAGGGAATCCTACGAGCAGTACTTC.

J is TRBJ1-1 and V is TRBV5-1; 10 bases match TRBD1. The CDR3 is 14 amino acids. From germline, CDR1 is SGHRS and CDR2 YFSETQ. J was trimmed by 6 bases and V by 4 bases; bases with no gene match: 6. In nucleotides, the CDR3 is TGCGCCAGCAGCGGGACAGGGGACGCTGCTGAAGCTTTCTTT. Amino acids: CASSGTGDAAEAFF.

This clone was found once. CDR3 DNA: TGTGCCAGCAGCATGCCGGCGGCAGGGAACGAGCAGTACTTC. Encoded protein: CASSMPAAGNEQYF. The V call is TRBV7-2, the J call TRBJ2-7; D is possibly TRBD1 (5 bases). V lost 5 bases and J lost 5, with 16 bases in between. This CDR3 contains 14 residues. Germline V gives CDR1 SGHTA, CDR2 FQGNSA.

The chain recombines TRBV4-1 with TRBJ2-1, with TRBD2 matching 7 bases. There are 17 residues in the CDR3. Germline trimming cut 0 bases from V and 0 bases from J; bases unmatched to any gene: 5. Germline-derived CDR1 and CDR2 are MGHRA and YSYEKL. DNA for the CDR3: TGCGCCAGCAGCCAAGATGGCCTAGCGGCCTCCTACAATGAGCAGTTCTTC. This encodes CASSQDGLAASYNEQFF.

The chain uses TRBV5-1 and TRBJ2-7; TRBD1 matches at 12 bases. Losses at the gene ends were 4 bases for V and 4 bases for J; bases not matched to a gene: 6. This CDR3 has 15 residues. Germline assignment: CDR1 SGHRS and CDR2 YFSETQ. The CDR3 loop is CASSGGTGGAYEQYF. CDR3 coding DNA: TGCGCCAGCAGCGGAGGGACAGGGGGCGCTTACGAGCAGTACTTC.

This chain connects TRBV7-2 to TRBJ2-3, with 8 nucleotides matching TRBD2. With V trimmed by 3 bases and J by 5 bases, 4 bases remained unmatched. There are 14 residues in the CDR3. CDR1 SGHTA and CDR2 FQGNSA come from the germline V gene. Written as DNA, the CDR3 is TGTGCCAGCAGCTTGAGTCTAGCGGGAGATACGCAGTATTTT. Encoded protein: CASSLSLAGDTQYF.

This clone was counted once. The same CDR3 also results from other DNA sequences found in this sample. This chain uses TRBV6-1 with TRBJ1-1, with TRBD1 matching over 8 bases. Per the germline V gene, CDR1 is MNHNS and CDR2 is SASEGT. The CDR3 has 14 amino acids. Unmatched junction bases numbered 6, after V lost 4 bases and J lost 5 bases. CDR3: CASSVTGGGTEAFF. The CDR3, as DNA: TGTGCCAGCAGTGTTACAGGGGGGGGAACTGAAGCTTTCTTT.